This T cell receptor (beta chain) was profiled in a study of vaccination and CD4 T cells after COVID-19. Whole-study results and caveats: The median proportion of reactive clones detected only post-vaccination in convalescent patients was approximately 90%. The median SARS-CoV-2-reactive clonotype number increased from about 20 to 38, without statistical significance.

Remarks on this clonotype: Its specificity is unknown.

Treatment denoted: approximately nine-day PBMC culture with coronavirus spike peptide pools or control peptides (ViraFEST assay). Sequencing of the DNA from cultured CD4+ T cells was carried out with the Oncomine TCR Beta short-read assay. From CD4+ T cells that had been cultured, genomic DNA was extracted. TCRdb re-called the PCR reads with MiXCR, one entry per CDR3 protein. The sample holds around 14,000 distinct CDR3 sequences, approximately 50% seen once. The germline CDR1 and CDR2 sequences are MGHDK and SYGVNS. Trimming stripped 11 bases from V and 0 bases from J, with 7 bases between. This CDR3 comprises 11 residues.

The sequence was collected from a human donor who had recovered from COVID-19. The genes are TRBV25-1 and TRBJ1-2, with D hard to call. Sequencing used CD4+ T cells from blood, cultured in vitro. The CDR3 nucleotides are TGTGCCCGGTCACCTAACTATGGCTACACCTTC. Translated, it gives CARSPNYGYTF.